This T cell receptor (beta chain) was identified during a study of human T cells and chemical hapten exposure (dated by TCRdb to about 2021). Background on the whole study: Libraries were pooled for sequencing, and per-sample TCR yields varied mainly because of small differences in library volumes within the pool. From each blood RNA sample, both TCR alpha and TCR beta chains were sequenced. Peripheral blood TCR repertoire changes were tracked in vivo in alopecia patients during primary and secondary sensitization to the hapten diphenylcyclopropenone (DPC).

The time point tag for this specimen amounts to: healthy volunteer bleed at 2 weeks. Unfractionated whole blood was collected in Tempus Blood RNA tubes, and total RNA was extracted from that blood. Roughly 5 healthy volunteers served as TCR sequencing controls and were bled at day 0, 2 weeks and 6 weeks. Germline trimming amounts to 5 bases on V and 6 bases on J, with 9 as the count of junction bases outside the gene matches. The CDR3 runs 14 amino acids, cysteine and phenylalanine included. CDR3 DNA only is kept here, 42 bases in frame from base 1. The germline V gene (reference sequence) provides CDR1 DFQATT and CDR2 SNEGSKA. The library was obtained by RACE. Sequenced on a NextSeq 500. During library preparation, unique molecular identifiers were attached to individual cDNA molecules so that TCRs could be counted in a quantitative, reproducible way. Regarding the original processing steps: The median number of TCRs per sample was roughly 94,000, ranging from about 20,000 to 690,600. The Decombinator software suite was used to annotate the V, J and CDR3 of the TCR reads. Every sample was subsampled to the same number of TCRs (28,000) for the PS versus PT1 abundance plots. TCRs were defined as expanded if absent before sensitization and observed at least eight times at the 2-week time point. TCRdb itself trimmed the public reads at Q25 with fastp, ran MiXCR and retained productive beta chains. Rows matching on CDR3 protein sequence are summarized as one entry with the most common DNA and genes. These V and J calls are TCRdb output, not the study's own analysis. The sample table contains roughly 130,000 distinct CDR3 sequences; only one count was recorded for approximately 10% of them. The top ten clonotypes cover 1.5% to 2% of the sample.

This clonotype was counted ten times or more. The antigen this receptor binds is unknown. The input lacks base qualities; no much larger clone sits a single base away. Findings and caveats that apply to the study as a whole: DPC sensitization did not change the number of TCRs with a frequency above 1 in 1000, and there was no evidence of changes in global repertoire structure. Repeated subsampling changed both the strength of the expansion versus patch-test correlation and the threshold at which that correlation became significant.

This receptor chain uses TRBV20-1 and TRBJ1-3; 8 bases in the middle match TRBD1. This TCR derives from a male donor in good health. Some clones in this sample may be carry-over from other donors' samples. Sequencing was carried out using whole blood. The CDR3 protein: CSAQTRTGPNTIYF. The nucleotide sequence is given as TGCAGTGCTCAAACAAGGACAGGGCCAAACACCATATATTTT.